One sample yielded the 18 T cell receptor beta chains listed below, sequenced in a study of blood T cell repertoires in COVID-19. Here immunoSEQ multiplex PCR was the method, and the copy in TCRdb shows in-frame clones only, minus some. The sample comprises 35,000 to 50,000 clones, nearly 90% of which are singletons, and around 2.9% rests with the top ten. Input material: peripheral blood. These receptors were obtained from a man between 45 and 60 years old with active COVID-19.

The chain recombines TRBV5-4 with TRBJ2-1, with TRBD1 identical over 7 bases. J gave up 1 base and V 4 bases, and 8 bases lay outside the gene matches. The germline CDR1 and CDR2 sequences are SGHNT and YYREEE (reference sequence). This CDR3 spans 16 amino acids. CDR3 coding DNA: TGTGCCAGCAGCACCAGGGACAGAAAATCCTACAATGAGCAGTTCTTC. Translating gives CASSTRDRKSYNEQFF.

V gene TRBV5-6 combines with J gene TRBJ1-5, with a tentative D call TRBD1 (5 bases). The germline V and J ends were trimmed by 4 bases and 4 bases, with 12 bases remaining between them. CDR3 length equals 14 residues. Looked up from germline, CDR1 is SGHDT and CDR2 is YYEEEE. CDR3 in amino acids: CASSAQAGNQPQHF. The CDR3 DNA follows: TGTGCCAGCAGCGCCCAAGCAGGGAATCAGCCCCAGCATTTT.

CDR3 sequence: CSVRTTGHYEQYF. CDR3 sequence (DNA): TGCAGCGTCCGAACGACAGGACACTACGAGCAGTACTTC. The rearrangement links TRBV29-1 to TRBJ2-7; possible D gene TRBD1, 6 bases. CDR3 length: 13 residues. V gave up 6 bases and J gave up 3 bases, with 15 bases separating them. Germline V lookup: CDR1 SQVTM, CDR2 ANQGSEA.

The chain joins TRBV6-5 to TRBJ1-1, with 8 bases that match TRBD1. V shed 6 bases and J 8 bases; nucleotides not matched to a gene: 2. The V gene's germline CDR1 is MNHEY and CDR2 SVGAGI. CDR3 length: 11 residues. The CDR3 is CASRGQVEAFF. DNA of the CDR3: TGTGCCAGCAGGGGACAGGTCGAAGCTTTCTTT.

The chain links TRBV6-1 to TRBJ1-4; no definite D call. CDR3 length: 15 amino acids. The germline V and J ends were trimmed by 2 bases and 4 bases, with 11 bases remaining between them. Germline loops: CDR1 MNHNS, CDR2 SASEGT. Here the CDR3 reads CASSERGRFNEKLFF. The CDR3 region has the DNA TGTGCCAGCAGTGAACGCGGCCGCTTTAATGAAAAACTGTTTTTT.

For the CDR3, the DNA is TGTGCCAGCAGTCGCATCGGGACAGGCAAACACACAGATACGCAGTATTTT. Translated, it gives CASSRIGTGKHTDTQYF. The chain couples TRBV28 to TRBJ2-3, with TRBD1 matching over 8 bases. Germline V lookup: CDR1 MDHEN, CDR2 SYDVKM. The V gene end was trimmed by 5 bases and the J gene end by 2 bases; junction bases not matched to a gene: 12. This CDR3 contains 17 residues.

The chain joins TRBV18 to TRBJ2-2; 8 nucleotides agree with TRBD1. Germline V CDR1 and CDR2: KGHSH, LQKENI. With 3 bases clipped from V and 0 bases from J, the junction kept 3 bases outside the gene matches. This CDR3 is 16 amino acids long. CDR3 protein: CASSPTGGANTGELFF. The CDR3 nucleotides read TGTGCCAGCTCACCCACAGGGGGAGCGAACACCGGGGAGCTGTTTTTT.

The CDR3 spells CASRPNRGAITGNTIYF. CDR3 nucleotides: TGTGCCAGTAGACCTAACCGGGGGGCGATCACTGGAAACACCATATATTTT. The chain links TRBV19 to TRBJ1-3; possibly TRBD1 for D (6 bases). Germline values: CDR1 LNHDA, CDR2 SQIVND (reference sequence). Trimming removed 6 bases at V and 2 bases at J, with 20 bases between. The CDR3 consists of 17 residues.

This clone appeared a single time. The chain combines TRBV3-1 (or the pseudogene TRBV3-2) with TRBJ1-2, with D possibly TRBD1 on 5 matching bases. The germline V gene encodes CDR1 LGHDT and CDR2 YNNKEL (reference sequence). V was pared by 2 bases and J by 3 bases, with 13 bases between. This CDR3 is 15 amino acids long. The CDR3 region has the DNA TGTGCCAGCAGCCAAAGAGGCAGGGTGGACTATGGCTACACCTTC. Translation gives CASSQRGRVDYGYTF.

The rearrangement joins TRBV10-3 to TRBJ2-4; perhaps TRBD1 as D (7 bases). The CDR3 runs 17 residues. Germline CDR1 and CDR2: ENHRY and SYGVKD. V gave up 2 bases and J gave up 6 bases, with 20 bases separating them. The CDR3 here is CAISETLMAGGGNIQYF. CDR3 nucleotides: TGTGCCATCAGTGAGACTTTAATGGCAGGGGGAGGAAACATTCAGTACTTC.

The chain joins TRBV12-3 or TRBV12-4 to TRBJ1-2; maybe TRBD1 (5 bases). The V end lost 8 bases, the J end lost 4 bases, and 14 bases lay between the germline ends. There are 13 residues in the CDR3. The CDR3 DNA follows: TGTGCCAGCCGCGCGGCGACAGTCTATGGCTACACCTTC. This translates into CASRAATVYGYTF.

The V gene is TRBV29-1, the J gene TRBJ2-1; 7 nucleotides agree with TRBD1. Losses at the gene ends were 4 bases for V and 2 bases for J; bases not matched to a gene: 8. This CDR3 comprises 15 residues. Per germline, CDR1 SQVTM and CDR2 ANQGSEA. DNA of the CDR3: TGCAGCGTTGCTTTCGACAGGGTCACCTACAATGAGCAGTTCTTC. Protein: CSVAFDRVTYNEQFF.

This clone showed up just once. The rearrangement joins TRBV7-2 to TRBJ2-7, with TRBD1 matching 7 bases. The trim removed 2 bases at V and 4 bases at J, leaving 8 bases unmatched. Germline V lookup: CDR1 SGHTA, CDR2 FQGNSA. CDR3 length: 15 residues. CDR3 sequence reads: CASSLTTGKSYEQYF. The CDR3 DNA reads as TGTGCCAGCAGCTTAACGACAGGGAAATCGTACGAGCAGTACTTC.

This chain connects TRBV19 to TRBJ1-1; a weak D match, TRBD1 (5 bases). The CDR3 length is 16 residues. CDR1 LNHDA and CDR2 SQIVND come from the germline V gene (reference sequence). V was cut by 8 bases and J by 4 bases, with 23 bases left in between. The CDR3 nucleotides read TGTGCCAGTCGCGATGGATTCGGGGGTTGGGGCACTGAAGCTTTCTTT. Amino acids: CASRDGFGGWGTEAFF.

The V gene is TRBV28, the J gene TRBJ2-2; D uncertain. The germline V and J ends were trimmed by 7 bases and 2 bases, with 5 bases remaining between them. This CDR3 region has 12 residues. CDR1 MDHEN and CDR2 SYDVKM come from the germline V gene. This CDR3 is CASISNTGELFF. DNA for the CDR3: TGTGCCAGCATCAGTAACACCGGGGAGCTGTTTTTT.

Worth noting for this clone: Germline is not matched at one junction end, which may reflect a read error. The chain links TRBV18 to TRBJ2-7, with 8 nucleotides matching TRBD1. The CDR3 contains 18 residues. The V gene's germline CDR1 is KGHSH and CDR2 LQKENI. CDR3 nucleotides: TGTGCCAGCTCTCCACGGGACAGGTGGGCGCCAGGGTCCGGCGAGCAGTACTTC. Translating it yields CASSPRDRWAPGSGEQYF.

The rearrangement links TRBV7-9 to TRBJ1-2; no reliable D call. The CDR3 runs 14 residues. CDR1 SEHNR and CDR2 FQNEAQ come from the germline V gene (reference sequence). V was clipped by 1 base and J by 1 base, with 7 bases between them. The CDR3 DNA reads TGTGCCAGCAGCTTAGGACACCTTAACTATGGCTACACCTTC. It is translated as CASSLGHLNYGYTF.

The chain joins TRBV6-2 or TRBV6-3 to TRBJ1-5; 8 bases line up with TRBD1. V was clipped by 4 bases and J by 3 bases; unmatched bases: 11. Germline values: CDR1 MNHEY, CDR2 SVGEGT. The CDR3 is 17 residues long. The CDR3 DNA reads as TGTGCCAGCAGTTCCTCCGGACAGGGAACGGCCAATCAGCCCCAGCATTTT. This codes for CASSSSGQGTANQPQHF.